Below, 22 T cell receptor beta chains from the same sample are listed, as sequenced in a study of control samples from healthy donors and cancer patients (dated by TCRdb to about 2020). Library creation used the immunoSEQ multiplex PCR assay. This immuneACCESS table, as held by TCRdb, lists in-frame sequences with V and J called but not all clones. Of the missing ones, under half trace to an unresolved V gene in checked studies; the others have no known cause. In all, the sample holds about 130,000 clones, and 90% to 95% of those were seen once. The ten top clones hold 13% to 15% of the sample. The sample consisted of PBMCs. All receptors derive from a man aged 55-75 years with colorectal cancer.

The V call is TRBV19, the J call TRBJ2-5, with D perhaps assigned TRBD1 or TRBD2 (7 bases each). Germline values: CDR1 LNHDA, CDR2 SQIVND (reference sequence). This CDR3 has 15 residues. V lost 2 bases and J 4 bases, leaving 14 bases between the germline ends. The CDR3 DNA sequence: TGTGCCAGTAGTATACCTCAGGGGGAGGGAGAGACCCAGTACTTC. Amino acids: CASSIPQGEGETQYF.

The chain joins TRBV7-8 to TRBJ2-3; perhaps TRBD2 as D (5 bases). The CDR3 is 18 residues long. The germline V gene has CDR1 SGHVS and CDR2 FQNEAQ. Trimming stripped 5 bases from V and 0 bases from J, with 21 bases between. DNA of the CDR3: TGTGCCAGCAGCCCGAGGCGGACTCGGGCCACTAGCACAGATACGCAGTATTTT. Protein: CASSPRRTRATSTDTQYF. Variable domain in full (rest from reference TRBV7-8 and TRBJ2-3): GAGVSQSPRYKVAKRGQDVALRCDPISGHVSLFWYQQALGQGPEFLTYFQNEAQLDKSGLPSDRFFAERPEGSVSTLKIQRTQQEDSAVYLCASSPRRTRATSTDTQYFGPGTRLTVL.

The chain has TRBV6-2 or TRBV6-3 and TRBJ1-1, with 11 bases fitting TRBD1. The ends lost 5 bases at V and 4 bases at J; junction bases unmatched: 6. Germline V gene data show CDR1 as MNHEY and CDR2 as SVGEGT. The CDR3 is 15 residues long. This CDR3 is CASSDPGTGGTEAFF. The CDR3 DNA reads as TGTGCCAGCAGTGACCCCGGGACAGGGGGCACTGAAGCTTTCTTT.

The chain couples TRBV4-1 to TRBJ1-2, with 8 bases lining up with TRBD1. Germline loops: CDR1 MGHRA, CDR2 YSYEKL. J lost 3 bases, V lost 5 bases, and 5 bases had no gene match. The CDR3 runs to 14 residues. CDR3 residues: CASSLQGVDYGYTF. The CDR3 DNA reads TGCGCCAGCAGCTTACAGGGGGTCGACTATGGCTACACCTTC.

V usage is TRBV27 and J usage is TRBJ1-5; TRBD1 might be the D (6 bases). This CDR3 is 14 amino acids long. Germline-derived CDR1 and CDR2 are MNHEY and SMNVEV (reference sequence). V was trimmed by 6 bases and J by 5 bases, leaving 14 bases between them. In DNA, the CDR3 is TGTGCCAGCAGCTTCCTGGGGGGCGATCAGCCCCAGCATTTT. The encoded protein is CASSFLGGDQPQHF.

V is TRBV4-2 and J is TRBJ2-6; 10 bases map to TRBD2. Germline V gene lookup returns CDR1 LGHNA and CDR2 YNFKEQ. The CDR3 sequence is 20 residues long. V dropped 4 bases and J dropped 2; count of bases not matched to a gene: 14. This CDR3 is CASSPRLASGGEPGANVLTF. The CDR3 DNA sequence: TGTGCCAGCAGCCCCCGGTTGGCTAGCGGGGGCGAGCCTGGGGCCAACGTCCTGACTTTC.

V and J are TRBV6-5 and TRBJ2-7; D not certain. The CDR3 has 16 amino acids. Per germline, CDR1 MNHEY and CDR2 SVGAGI. The ends were cut back, 0 bases at V and 3 bases at J, with 15 bases in the middle. The DNA of the CDR3 is TGTGCCAGCAGTTACTCGAGAAGCAGTTTACTCTACGAGCAGTACTTC. Its protein is CASSYSRSSLLYEQYF.

The genes are TRBV6-6 and TRBJ1-1; D gene ambiguous. The CDR3 extends over 14 amino acids. The V end was cut by 2 bases, the J end by 0 bases, with 7 bases between. Germline V gives CDR1 MNHNY, CDR2 SVGAGI (reference sequence). The CDR3: CASSYEQMNTEAFF. The CDR3 nucleotides read TGTGCCAGCAGTTACGAACAGATGAACACTGAAGCTTTCTTT.

This chain connects TRBV19 to TRBJ2-2; unclear D gene. The CDR3 has 16 residues. V lost 5 bases and J 0 bases, leaving 13 bases between the germline ends. In germline, CDR1 is LNHDA, CDR2 SQIVND (reference sequence). The CDR3 spells CASSFRQFANTGELFF. In DNA, the CDR3 is TGTGCCAGTAGTTTCCGGCAGTTCGCGAACACCGGGGAGCTGTTTTTT.

This chain joins TRBV5-1 and TRBJ2-3, with D hard to call. This CDR3 contains 12 residues. The V gene lost 0 bases and the J gene lost 5 bases, with 4 bases spanning the gap. The germline V gene encodes CDR1 SGHRS and CDR2 YFSETQ. CDR3 loop: CASSLGGDTQYF. CDR3 sequence (DNA): TGCGCCAGCAGCTTGGGGGGAGATACGCAGTATTTT.

This chain connects TRBV6-2 or TRBV6-3 to TRBJ2-5, with 10 positions matching TRBD2. CDR3 size: 14 residues. Per germline, CDR1 MNHEY and CDR2 SVGEGT. Losses at the gene ends were 4 bases for V and 2 bases for J; bases not matched to a gene: 1. The CDR3 spells CASSFSGGQETQYF. CDR3 nucleotides: TGTGCCAGCAGTTTTAGCGGGGGGCAAGAGACCCAGTACTTC.

The chain employs TRBV12-3 or TRBV12-4 and TRBJ1-1; 7 nucleotides match TRBD1. The CDR3 contains 13 residues. V trimming: 8 bases; J trimming: 1 base; junction bases outside the gene matches: 4. CDR3: CASGRQGNTEAFF. DNA for the CDR3: TGTGCCAGCGGGAGACAGGGGAACACTGAAGCTTTCTTT.

The V and J genes are TRBV19 and TRBJ1-2; D is undetermined. V lost 1 base and J 8 bases, leaving 11 bases between the germline ends. The CDR3 spans 13 residues. CDR1 LNHDA and CDR2 SQIVND come from the germline V gene (reference sequence). CDR3 loop: CASSIGQLGGYTF. The CDR3 DNA is TGTGCCAGTAGTATAGGACAATTGGGAGGCTACACCTTC.

The chain carries TRBV4-3 and TRBJ2-3; D may be TRBD2 (5 bases). CDR1 is LGHNA, CDR2 YSLEER, per germline. V was trimmed by 0 bases and J by 0 bases, leaving 7 bases between them. The CDR3 has 15 amino acids. CDR3 residues: CASSQERTSTDTQYF. In nucleotides, the CDR3 is TGCGCCAGCAGCCAAGAGAGGACTAGCACAGATACGCAGTATTTT.

The chain employs TRBV11-2 and TRBJ2-5; 8 bases align to TRBD2. J lost 5 bases, V lost 1 base, and 6 bases had no gene match. The CDR3 covers 15 residues. Germline loops: CDR1 SGHAT, CDR2 FQNNGV. CDR3 sequence reads: CASSLGLAGRETQYF. In DNA form, the CDR3 reads TGTGCCAGCAGCTTAGGATTAGCGGGGAGGGAGACCCAGTACTTC.

The J gene is TRBJ1-2, the V gene TRBV30; D is perhaps TRBD1 (5 bases). The CDR3 consists of 15 residues. Per the germline V gene, CDR1 is GTSNPN and CDR2 is SVGIG (reference sequence). V was pared by 2 bases and J by 0 bases, with 13 bases between. The DNA of the CDR3 is TGTGCCTGGAGTTTCGGGGCAGCTACTAACTATGGCTACACCTTC. Its protein product is CAWSFGAATNYGYTF.

Only one count was recorded for this clone. The chain uses TRBV10-3 and TRBJ1-2, with 7 nucleotides matching TRBD1. CDR1 ENHRY and CDR2 SYGVKD come from the germline V gene. The CDR3 runs 16 residues. V gave up 1 base and J gave up 3 bases; unmatched junction bases: 8. CDR3 sequence reads: CAISEFLNRGDYGYTF. In DNA form, the CDR3 reads TGTGCCATCAGTGAGTTTTTAAACAGGGGTGACTATGGCTACACCTTC.

The chain links TRBV5-8 to TRBJ1-1, with D maybe TRBD1 (6 bases). The CDR3 is 14 amino acids. Germline CDR1 SGHTS, CDR2 YDEGEE. Trimming took 2 bases from V and 0 from J, leaving 8 bases between them. The CDR3 coding sequence is TGTGCCAGCAGCTTAACAGGGATGAACACTGAAGCTTTCTTT. Translating gives CASSLTGMNTEAFF.

V gene TRBV19 combines with J gene TRBJ1-2, with 7 nucleotides matching TRBD1. The CDR3 contains 14 residues. Germline V gene lookup returns CDR1 LNHDA and CDR2 SQIVND (reference sequence). V gave up 6 bases and J gave up 6 bases; unmatched junction bases: 10. CDR3: CASSSLQGSDGYTF. The CDR3 DNA reads as TGTGCCAGTAGCTCACTACAGGGGTCTGATGGCTACACCTTC.

A few counts support this clone. This chain uses TRBV27 with TRBJ1-4; D is undetermined. The V gene's germline CDR1 is MNHEY and CDR2 SMNVEV (reference sequence). V shed 5 bases and J shed 2 bases, with 9 bases lying between them. This CDR3 has 14 amino acids. CDR3 sequence (DNA): TGTGCCAGCAGTGCAACCTTTACTAATGAAAAACTGTTTTTT. This translates into CASSATFTNEKLFF.

The chain employs TRBV3-1 (or the pseudogene TRBV3-2) and TRBJ2-7, with 7 nucleotides matching TRBD1. The CDR3 length is 15 residues. Germline V CDR1 and CDR2: LGHDT, YNNKEL (reference sequence). Losses at the gene ends were 4 bases for V and 2 bases for J; bases not matched to a gene: 8. CDR3 region: CASSRSETGPYEQYF. The CDR3 DNA sequence: TGTGCCAGCAGCCGGTCGGAGACAGGGCCCTACGAGCAGTACTTC.

This clone came up once. The chain joins TRBV27 to TRBJ1-1; D gene unclear. Germline V gene lookup returns CDR1 MNHEY and CDR2 SMNVEV (reference sequence). The CDR3 consists of 13 residues. With 2 bases removed from V and 1 base from J, the gap between germline ends came to 5 bases. The CDR3 loop is CASSLVTNTEAFF. CDR3 bases: TGTGCCAGCAGTTTAGTCACGAACACTGAAGCTTTCTTT.